The 25 T cell receptor beta chains presented below share a single source sample, sequenced in a study of tumor-infiltrating lymphocytes in primary liver carcinoma. Co-extracted RNA and DNA came from roughly 21-30 mg of unsorted bulk tissue. Total RNA amounting to 500 ng was the source from which TCR beta cDNA was made with a constant-region primer. Employing slightly modified ARM-PCR, three nested multiplex PCR rounds were run, and these gave rise to the TCR beta libraries. The two initial PCR rounds, 9 to 11 cycles each, used TRBV1-TRBV30 forward and C-beta reverse primers. One entry per CDR3 protein results from TCRdb running MiXCR on the multiplex PCR reads. This table has roughly 50,000 distinct CDR3 sequences, about three quarters appearing once. The material sequenced was liver tumor tissue from sampling region 2. The subset here: tumor region T2, inferior pole. The receptors derive from a man aged 40-50 years with primary liver carcinoma and hepatitis B virus infection.

Notes on this clonotype: As the CDR3 is not closed by the conserved phenylalanine or tryptophan, this likely results from a read error. No DNA is shown, since the ends of the CDR3 on it are uncertain; the CDR3 is the one TCRdb lists. The CDR3 loop reads CASSLSSGPYEQCL. The chain recombines TRBV7-9 with TRBJ2-7. Both ends counted, the CDR3 spans 14 residues. CDR1 and CDR2 from the germline V gene are SEHNR and FQNEAQ (reference sequence).

J is TRBJ2-7 and V is TRBV18; D might be TRBD1 (5 bases). Germline CDR1 and CDR2: KGHSH and LQKENI. The ends were cut back, 2 bases at V and 3 bases at J, with 11 bases in the middle. There are 14 residues in the CDR3. CDR3 coding DNA: TGTGCCAGCTCACCAAACAGGAGCAACTACGAGCAGTACTTC. This codes for CASSPNRSNYEQYF.

Worth noting for this clonotype: At one end, the junction sequence differs from germline, possibly due to a read error. CDR3 protein: CAISYSTGEQRNEQFF. CDR3 sequence (DNA): TGTGCCATCAGTTACTCGACGGGAGAGCAGAGAAATGAGCAGTTCTTC. This chain links TRBV6-5 with TRBJ2-1; D perhaps matches TRBD2 (6 bases). Germline CDR1 MNHEY, CDR2 SVGAGI. The CDR3 is 16 residues long.

As regards this clonotype: A junction end diverges from the germline sequence, so it may reflect a read error. The J gene is TRBJ1-4, the V gene TRBV12-3 or TRBV12-4; D is unresolved. This CDR3 region has 15 residues. CDR3 protein: CASSLAFGGGEKLFF. In DNA form, the CDR3 reads TGCGCCAGCAGTTTAGCGTTCGGTGGAGGGGAAAAACTGTTTTTT.

About this clonotype itself: The junction shows a germline mismatch at one end, possibly a read error. The chain uses TRBV6-1 and TRBJ1-5; no clear D. The length of the CDR3 is 15 residues. Germline values: CDR1 MNHNS, CDR2 SASEGT. The CDR3 DNA is TGTGCCAGCAGTGAAGTTTTAGGACCGGGCCAGCCCCTGCATTTT. This sequence encodes CASSEVLGPGQPLHF.

The chain combines TRBV11-2 with TRBJ1-1; D ambiguous. From germline, CDR1 is SGHAT and CDR2 FQNNGV. The V end lost 10 bases, the J end lost 6 bases, and 27 bases lay between the germline ends. The CDR3 totals 16 residues. CDR3 sequence: CANNLDLGGRVAEAFF. DNA for the CDR3: TGTGCCAACAACCTCGATTTGGGCGGAAGAGTCGCTGAAGCTTTCTTT.

For this clonotype: No conserved phenylalanine or tryptophan ends this CDR3, so it is likely a read error. This chain connects TRBV29-1 to TRBJ2-7; TRBD2 matches 13 bases. The CDR3 length is 14 residues. V was pared by 7 bases and J by 3 bases, with 6 bases of the junction left unmatched. CDR1 SQVTM and CDR2 ANQGSEA come from the germline V gene. The CDR3: CSALGLAGFYEQYL. In DNA form, the CDR3 reads TGCAGCGCATTGGGACTAGCGGGATTCTACGAGCAGTACTTG.

This clonotype was detected a few times. The chain joins TRBV2 to TRBJ2-7; D may match TRBD1 or TRBD2 (6 bases each). V lost 6 bases and J 2 bases, leaving 14 bases between the germline ends. This CDR3 has 14 residues. CDR1 SNHLY and CDR2 FYNNEI come from the germline V gene. DNA for the CDR3: TGTGCCAGCAGCACGGATAGGGGGGCCTACGAGCAGTACTTC. It codes for CASSTDRGAYEQYF.

In regard to this clonotype: No conserved phenylalanine or tryptophan is present at the end of the CDR3, so a read error is the likely explanation. In DNA, the CDR3 is TGTGTCAGAAACCGGGGACAGGTGAACACCGGGGAGCTGTTTTCT. This translates into CVRNRGQVNTGELFS. V gene TRBV6-1 combines with J gene TRBJ2-2; TRBD1 aligns across 8 bases. CDR3 length: 15 amino acids. CDR1 and CDR2 from the germline V gene are MNHNS and SASEGT.

A word on this clonotype: Likely a read error: the CDR3 ends without its conserved phenylalanine or tryptophan. The chain combines TRBV6-1 with TRBJ2-7; D is uncertain. This CDR3 region has 13 residues. The germline V gene encodes CDR1 MNHNS and CDR2 SASEGT. The germline V and J ends were trimmed by 11 bases and 0 bases, with 14 bases remaining between them. The DNA for the CDR3 is TGTGCCGTCGGCGGACCGAGCTCCTACGAGCAGTACTCC. Its protein is CAVGGPSSYEQYS.

This clonotype has a count of ten or more. The chain employs TRBV28 and TRBJ2-1; 9 positions agree with TRBD1. The CDR3 is made up of 15 amino acids. Trimming at V came to 7 bases and at J to 5 bases, leaving 9 bases not matched to a gene. Germline loops: CDR1 MDHEN, CDR2 SYDVKM. This chain's CDR3 is CASNPPGQGHNEQFF. The CDR3 nucleotides are TGTGCCAGCAACCCCCCGGGACAGGGCCACAATGAGCAGTTCTTC.

A word on this clonotype: The junction and the germline gene differ at one end; a read error may be behind it. The chain is built from TRBV10-1 and TRBJ2-1; 11 nucleotides line up with TRBD2. The CDR3 is made up of 20 amino acids. CDR1 is WNHNN, CDR2 SYGVQD, per germline (reference sequence). CDR3 DNA: TGCGCCAGTAGTGAGAGGTTGGGGGGCCTGACTAGCGGGGCTATTAATGAGCAGTTCTTC. As protein: CASSERLGGLTSGAINEQFF.

A word on this clonotype: The junction departs from germline at one end; a sequencing error may be responsible. The chain recombines TRBV4-1 with TRBJ1-5, with D perhaps being TRBD1 or TRBD2 (5 bases each). The J call may be in error: the DNA end matches TRBJ2-3 better. The CDR3 is 15 amino acids. CDR1 is MGHRA and CDR2 is YSYEKL in the germline V gene. CDR3 in amino acids: CANSQDDRGNQPQYF. CDR3 bases: TGCGCCAACAGCCAAGATGACCGGGGCAATCAGCCCCAGTATTTT.

A note on this clonotype: Because it lacks the conserved phenylalanine or tryptophan at the end, this CDR3 is likely a read error. The chain is built from TRBV6-1 and TRBJ2-6; no firm D call. With 7 bases removed from V and 16 bases from J, the gap between germline ends came to 32 bases. CDR1 and CDR2 (germline): MNHNS, SASEGT. This CDR3 is 17 amino acids long. CDR3 nucleotide sequence: TGTGCCAGCACTTTCGATTGGGGAAGCTCTAGGGCCAACGGTCTGACTCTC. It encodes CASTFDWGSSRANGLTL.

For this clonotype: A single base separates this from a much larger clone, so it may be a read error. The chain carries TRBV5-1 and TRBJ2-5; 13 bases are shared with TRBD2. From germline, CDR1 is SGHRS and CDR2 YFSETQ. The CDR3 has 17 amino acids. For the CDR3, the DNA is TGCGCCAGCAGCTTGGGACTAGCGGGAGGTTGGCAAGAGACCCTGTACTTC. Translating gives CASSLGLAGGWQETLYF. Together with reference TRBV5-1 and TRBJ2-5, the CDR3 gives the full variable domain: KAGVTQTPRYLIKTRGQQVTLSCSPISGHRSVSWYQQTPGQGLQFLFEYFSETQRNKGNFPGRFSGRQFSNSRSEMNVSTLELGDSALYLCASSLGLAGGWQETLYFGPGTRLLVL.

In DNA form, the CDR3 reads TGTGCCAGCAGCTTCCTAGCGGGAGAGGGTGAACACTTCTTC. Translating it yields CASSFLAGEGEHFF. The chain uses TRBV11-3 and TRBJ2-1; 10 bases match TRBD2. The CDR3 loop spans 14 amino acids. J gave up 16 bases and V 3 bases, and 12 bases lay outside the gene matches. Germline V gene data show CDR1 as SGHNT and CDR2 as YENEEA.

This clonotype was seen many times. V usage is TRBV29-1 and J usage is TRBJ2-3; TRBD1 aligns across 7 bases. The CDR3 loop spans 12 amino acids. In germline, CDR1 is SQVTM, CDR2 ANQGSEA. V lost 7 bases and J lost 6; bases outside the gene matches: 7. In DNA, the CDR3 is TGCAGCGCCGACAGGGATAAGGATACGCAGTATTTT. Its protein product is CSADRDKDTQYF.

Regarding this clonotype: No conserved phenylalanine or tryptophan is present at the end of the CDR3, so a read error is the likely explanation. The DNA is left out, because the CDR3 cannot be placed on it with certainty; the CDR3 is given as TCRdb lists it. This chain joins TRBV7-8 and TRBJ2-7; no check of the table's D call, TRBD1, against the DNA was made. The CDR3 spans 13 residues, counting both ends. The germline V gene has CDR1 SGHVS and CDR2 FQNEAQ. The CDR3: CASSGDKTYEQHL.

For this clonotype: Sequence at one end of the junction differs from germline and may be a read error. The gene calls are TRBV6-5 and TRBJ2-1, with a weak D call TRBD1 (7 bases). This CDR3 has 17 residues. CDR1 MNHEY and CDR2 SVGAGI come from the germline V gene. The CDR3 sequence: CASSYSFGGQSMDEQFF. The CDR3 DNA reads as TGTGCCAGTAGTTACTCTTTCGGGGGACAGTCTATGGATGAACAGTTCTTC.

Worth noting for this clonotype: One end of the junction varies from germline; a read error may be responsible. The chain links TRBV4-1 to TRBJ1-2, with 8 bases aligning to TRBD1. This CDR3 is built from 16 residues. In germline, CDR1 is MGHRA, CDR2 YSYEKL. For the CDR3, the DNA is TGCACCAGCAGCCCAGACCAGGGGGCGCTCGACTATGGCTACACCTTC. As protein: CTSSPDQGALDYGYTF.

Worth noting for this clonotype: The conserved final phenylalanine or tryptophan is absent from the CDR3, which likely points to a read error. This rearrangement joins TRBV5-5 to TRBJ1-2; no firm D call. Trimming removed 3 bases at V and 9 bases at J, with 15 bases between. Germline V gene data show CDR1 as SGHKS and CDR2 as YYEKEE (reference sequence). The CDR3 is 13 residues long. CDR3 nucleotide sequence: TGTGCCAGCAGCTCTAGTATAGGGTTGAGCTACACCGTC. This sequence encodes CASSSSIGLSYTV.

The chain's CDR3 is CASRTGTGDAMNTEAFF. DNA of the CDR3: TGTGCCAGCCGAACCGGGACAGGGGACGCAATGAACACTGAAGCTTTCTTT. The chain combines TRBV28 with TRBJ1-1; 10 positions match TRBD1. J gave up 0 bases and V 8 bases, and 12 bases lay outside the gene matches. This CDR3 is built from 17 residues. From germline, CDR1 is MDHEN and CDR2 SYDVKM.

In regard to this clonotype: Because the CDR3 is missing its conserved closing phenylalanine or tryptophan, this is likely a read error. The V and J genes are TRBV30 and TRBJ1-6; D call uncertain. CDR3 length equals 15 residues. Per the germline V gene, CDR1 is GTSNPN and CDR2 is SVGIG (reference sequence). CDR3 region: CASSPKRDVDSLLHY. CDR3 coding DNA: TGTGCCTCGAGTCCGAAAAGGGATGTCGATTCACTCCTCCACTAT.

The chain is built from TRBV28 and TRBJ2-3; maybe TRBD2 (6 bases). V dropped 3 bases and J dropped 6 bases, with 16 bases sitting between them. This CDR3 region has 15 residues. In germline, CDR1 is MDHEN, CDR2 SYDVKM. This chain's CDR3 is CASSLAGPAMDTQYF. CDR3 nucleotide sequence: TGTGCCAGCAGTTTGGCGGGACCAGCCATGGATACGCAGTATTTT. The entire variable domain, with the rest obtained from reference TRBV28 and TRBJ2-3, is as follows: DVKVTQSSRYLVKRTGEKVFLECVQDMDHENMFWYRQDPGLGLRLIYFSYDVKMKEKGDIPEGYSVSREKKERFSLILESASTNQTSMYLCASSLAGPAMDTQYFGPGTRLTVL.

In the case of this clonotype: It is likely a read error, because the conserved phenylalanine at the end of the CDR3 is missing. This chain links TRBV6-5 with TRBJ2-1; TRBD2 matches at 14 bases. Trimming cost V 11 bases and J 8 bases; bases outside gene matches: 20. This CDR3 spans 18 amino acids. Germline V gene sequence: CDR1 MNHEY, CDR2 SVGAGI. The CDR3 sequence is CAGSWDRETSGRAHEQFL. DNA of the CDR3: TGTGCCGGCTCGTGGGACAGGGAGACTAGCGGGAGGGCGCATGAGCAGTTCCTC.